Following are 24 T cell receptor beta chains from one sample sequenced in a study of beta chain features in type 1 diabetes. These receptors lack a known antigen. Study conclusions and caveats: Type 1 diabetes patients showed a moderate but significant shortening of TCRB CDR3s in all four CD4+ subsets.

Expressed TCRB transcripts were sequenced, since all the RNA that had been isolated was reverse transcribed. The repertoire was sequenced with immunoSEQ multiplex PCR; TCRdb's copy has only in-frame clones and lacks some. The sample has 130,000 or so clones, around 10% seen once. Input material: central memory CD4+ T cells from blood. Source of these receptors: a man aged 30 to 45 with type 1 diabetes.

V is TRBV6-1 and J is TRBJ2-1; TRBD1 aligns across 8 bases. The CDR3 loop spans 14 amino acids. From germline, CDR1 is MNHNS and CDR2 SASEGT. V trimming: 7 bases; J trimming: 7 bases; junction bases outside the gene matches: 9. The CDR3, as DNA: TGTGCCAGCATTACTACAGGGGGGTTGAATGAGCAGTTCTTC. It specifies CASITTGGLNEQFF.

This clone was observed a handful of times. This chain connects TRBV5-8 to TRBJ1-1; the D is unclear. The CDR3 extends over 16 amino acids. Per germline, CDR1 SGHTS and CDR2 YDEGEE. The V end lost 7 bases, the J end lost 10 bases, and 29 bases lay between the germline ends. DNA for the CDR3: TGTGCCAGCGTCATTTATCGGGAAAAGGTCACCGATGGAGCTTTCTTT. Its protein product is CASVIYREKVTDGAFF.

This chain links TRBV11-3 with TRBJ2-3, with a possible D match to TRBD2 (6 bases). The CDR3 runs 13 residues. The V end lost 1 base, the J end lost 6 bases, and 8 bases lay between the germline ends. From germline, CDR1 is SGHNT and CDR2 YENEEA. The CDR3 is CASSLARGDTQYF. The CDR3 coding sequence is TGTGCCAGCAGCTTAGCTCGGGGGGATACGCAGTATTTT.

This clone occurred a few times. The V gene is TRBV7-2, the J gene TRBJ2-7; TRBD1 is a possible D gene (5 bases). The V end lost 5 bases, the J end lost 6 bases, and 14 bases lay between the germline ends. CDR1 is SGHTA, CDR2 FQGNSA, per germline. The CDR3 covers 13 residues. CDR3 amino acids: CASSPRQGSEQYF. The CDR3 DNA is TGTGCCAGCAGCCCGAGGCAGGGATCCGAGCAGTACTTC.

Of note for this clone: This CDR3 is also generated by other DNA sequences in the sample. V usage is TRBV18 and J usage is TRBJ2-3; D is undetermined. Trimming stripped 3 bases from V and 2 bases from J, with 12 bases between. Germline lookup yields CDR1 KGHSH and CDR2 LQKENI. This CDR3 spans 15 amino acids. CDR3 residues: CASSPSAASTDTQYF. DNA for the CDR3: TGTGCCAGCTCACCCTCCGCAGCGTCCACAGATACGCAGTATTTT.

This clone has a count of ten or more. CDR3 region: CASSESSLAGVNTGELFF. In nucleotides, the CDR3 is TGTGCCAGCAGTGAAAGTAGTCTAGCGGGGGTTAACACCGGGGAGCTGTTTTTT. The J gene is TRBJ2-2, the V gene TRBV2; 10 positions match TRBD2. There are 18 residues in the CDR3. Germline V gives CDR1 SNHLY, CDR2 FYNNEI. Unmatched junction bases numbered 8, after V lost 2 bases and J lost 2 bases.

The chain employs TRBV7-3 and TRBJ1-1; possibly TRBD1 for D (5 bases). This CDR3 spans 14 amino acids. V was pared by 6 bases and J by 0 bases, with 11 bases between. Germline V gives CDR1 SGHTA, CDR2 FQGTGA. CDR3 DNA: TGTGCCAGCAGGACAGACAGTATGAACACTGAAGCTTTCTTT. This codes for CASRTDSMNTEAFF.

This clone was observed a handful of times. The gene calls are TRBV30 and TRBJ2-5; D possibly corresponds to TRBD1 (5 bases). There are 15 residues in the CDR3. The V end lost 4 bases, the J end lost 4 bases, and 19 bases lay between the germline ends. Germline-derived CDR1 and CDR2 are GTSNPN and SVGIG (reference sequence). The CDR3 protein is CAWTSYLGPRETQYF. The DNA for the CDR3 is TGTGCCTGGACATCGTATCTGGGGCCCCGAGAGACCCAGTACTTC. Looking up the rest from reference TRBV30 and TRBJ2-5 gives the full variable domain: SQTIHQWPATLVQPVGSPLSLECTVEGTSNPNLYWYRQAAGRGLQLLFYSVGIGQISSEVPQNLSASRPQDRQFILSSKKLLLSDSGFYLCAWTSYLGPRETQYFGPGTRLLVL.

In regard to this clone: Different DNA sequences within this sample yield the same CDR3. The V gene is TRBV4-3, the J gene TRBJ2-3; unclear D gene. V was cut by 0 bases and J by 6 bases, with 7 bases left in between. The CDR3 contains 13 residues. CDR1 LGHNA and CDR2 YSLEER come from the germline V gene. This CDR3 is CASSQDRRDTQYF. In nucleotides, the CDR3 is TGCGCCAGCAGCCAAGATCGCCGGGATACGCAGTATTTT.

This clone came up a few times. The chain joins TRBV29-1 to TRBJ1-5; D possibly corresponds to TRBD1 (6 bases). Germline values: CDR1 SQVTM, CDR2 ANQGSEA. V was clipped by 1 base and J by 7 bases, with 11 bases between them. The CDR3 is 13 residues long. The CDR3: CSVEGGGGQPQHF. CDR3 DNA: TGCAGCGTTGAAGGAGGGGGTGGGCAGCCCCAGCATTTT. The variable domain in full, with the rest retrieved from reference TRBV29-1 and TRBJ1-5, is SAVISQKPSRDICQRGTSLTIQCQVDSQVTMMFWYRQQPGQSLTLIATANQGSEATYESGFVIDKFPISRPNLTFSTLTVSNMSPEDSSIYLCSVEGGGGQPQHFGDGTRLSIL.

This clone was seen once. This sequence joins TRBV12-5 and TRBJ2-5; a weak D match, TRBD2 (5 bases). This CDR3 comprises 13 residues. Trimming shortened V by 8 bases and J by 1 base, and 11 bases separated the two germline ends. Germline CDR1 LGHNT, CDR2 FRNRAP. This chain's CDR3 is CASIMGAQETQYF. The CDR3 DNA reads as TGTGCTAGTATAATGGGAGCCCAAGAGACCCAGTACTTC.

The chain couples TRBV6-1 to TRBJ2-3; D is undetermined. This CDR3 has 12 amino acids. The V and J ends lost 6 bases and 3 bases respectively, with 7 bases between them. Germline values: CDR1 MNHNS, CDR2 SASEGT. The CDR3 here is CASRAETDTQYF. The DNA for the CDR3 is TGTGCCAGCAGGGCGGAGACAGATACGCAGTATTTT.

The V and J genes are TRBV7-2 and TRBJ2-3; 12 bases are a match to TRBD2. Losses at the gene ends were 5 bases for V and 1 base for J; bases not matched to a gene: 7. CDR3 length: 17 amino acids. The germline gives CDR1 SGHTA, CDR2 FQGNSA. CDR3 residues: CASSPRTSGDRTDTQYF. In DNA form, the CDR3 reads TGTGCCAGCAGCCCCAGGACTAGCGGGGACCGCACAGATACGCAGTATTTT.

The V and J genes are TRBV4-3 and TRBJ2-1; 7 nucleotides align to TRBD2. V gave up 4 bases and J gave up 0 bases; unmatched junction bases: 9. Germline V lookup: CDR1 LGHNA, CDR2 YSLEER. The CDR3 is 17 residues long. The CDR3 nucleotides read TGCGCCAGCAGCCCGGGGGGACCTGCAACCTCCTACAATGAGCAGTTCTTC. It translates to CASSPGGPATSYNEQFF.

The V call is TRBV2, the J call TRBJ1-6, with 7 bases fitting TRBD1. Germline V CDR1 and CDR2: SNHLY, FYNNEI. The CDR3 sequence is 15 residues long. J was trimmed by 8 bases and V by 10 bases; bases with no gene match: 14. DNA of the CDR3: TGTGCCACAATTCGCCTAACAGGGGCCTATTCACCCCTCCACTTT. Its protein is CATIRLTGAYSPLHF.

The chain uses TRBV11-2 and TRBJ2-4; unclear D gene. Trimming took 3 bases from V and 9 from J, leaving 9 bases between them. Germline CDR1 SGHAT, CDR2 FQNNGV. The CDR3 spans 12 residues. CDR3 region: CASSFSQSIQYF. DNA of the CDR3: TGTGCCAGCAGCTTTTCCCAGTCCATTCAGTACTTC.

V is TRBV9 and J is TRBJ2-1; 7 bases line up with TRBD2. Germline lookup yields CDR1 SGDLS and CDR2 YYNGEE. The CDR3 is 16 residues long. V was clipped by 0 bases and J by 7 bases; unmatched bases: 10. In nucleotides, the CDR3 is TGTGCCAGCAGCGTAGCGCCGCTAGCGGATCGGAATGAGCAGTTCTTC. Encoded protein: CASSVAPLADRNEQFF.

This clone appeared a few times. The chain has TRBV6-1 and TRBJ1-3; 7 bases align to TRBD1. The V segment lost 10 bases and the J segment 5 bases; nucleotides outside the gene matches: 11. Germline-derived CDR1 and CDR2 are MNHNS and SASEGT. The CDR3 contains 14 residues. The CDR3 loop reads CATTGYRGRNTIYF. CDR3 nucleotides: TGTGCCACCACCGGATACAGGGGCAGAAACACCATATATTTT.

In its sample, this clone was seen a few times. This chain joins TRBV19 and TRBJ1-6; TRBD1 matches at 8 bases. The junction had 7 bases not matched to a gene; V was cut back by 7 bases and J by 5 bases. The CDR3 has 15 amino acids. Germline CDR1 is LNHDA and CDR2 is SQIVND (reference sequence). CDR3 sequence (DNA): TGTGCCAGTACTGAATTGGACAGGGATAATTCACCCCTCCACTTT. Its protein product is CASTELDRDNSPLHF.

This clone came up a few times. The chain joins TRBV29-1 to TRBJ2-3, with D unclear. This CDR3 spans 12 amino acids. In germline, CDR1 is SQVTM, CDR2 ANQGSEA. V was cut by 6 bases and J by 6 bases, with 13 bases left in between. The CDR3 here is CSVSPRMDTQYF. CDR3 nucleotides: TGCAGCGTCTCGCCCAGGATGGATACGCAGTATTTT.

The CDR3 here is CATSRDKGGGNQPQHF. CDR3 bases: TGTGCCACCAGCAGAGATAAAGGGGGGGGGAATCAGCCCCAGCATTTT. This chain links TRBV15 with TRBJ1-5; maybe TRBD1 (6 bases). This CDR3 comprises 16 residues. V was shortened by 0 bases and J by 4 bases, with 13 bases between the two germline ends. CDR1 and CDR2 from the germline V gene are LNHNV and YYDKDF (reference sequence).

The chain carries TRBV11-1 and TRBJ2-1; a weak D match, TRBD2 (6 bases). Germline loops: CDR1 SGHAT, CDR2 FQDESV (reference sequence). Trimming removed 5 bases from V and 10 bases from J, with 12 bases in between. CDR3 length: 12 residues. CDR3 nucleotides: TGTGCCAGCAGCGGAGGGGCCGGGGAGCAGTTCTTC. Amino acid sequence: CASSGGAGEQFF.

This clone was detected a few times. The chain is built from TRBV4-2 and TRBJ2-1, with a tentative D call TRBD2 (6 bases). This CDR3 is built from 15 residues. CDR1 and CDR2 (germline): LGHNA, YNFKEQ. Trimming stripped 1 base from V and 3 bases from J, with 10 bases between. CDR3 DNA sequence: TGTGCCAGCAGCCAAGCGGGGGACCTCTACAATGAGCAGTTCTTC. Its translation is CASSQAGDLYNEQFF.

This clone was observed a few times. The CDR3 bases are TGTGCCAGTAGTAGACAGATACCTTCACCCCTCCACTTT. This gives the protein CASSRQIPSPLHF. The chain couples TRBV19 to TRBJ1-6, with D possibly being TRBD1 (5 bases). Germline-derived CDR1 and CDR2 are LNHDA and SQIVND (reference sequence). This CDR3 is 13 amino acids long. Trimming removed 4 bases from V and 9 bases from J, with 10 bases in between.